The 23 T cell receptor beta chains below were found in one sample sequenced in a study of radiotherapy plus CTLA-4 blockade in lung cancer. The data were produced by immunoSEQ multiplex PCR, yet TCRdb's version contains in-frame clones alone and is incomplete. The sample includes tens of thousands of clones, around four fifths seen only once; the top ten take under 30%. The sample was peripheral blood, taken from a patient treated with radiotherapy plus ipilimumab. These receptors were collected from a human donor with non-small cell lung cancer that progressed on radiotherapy plus ipilimumab.

This chain uses TRBV19 with TRBJ1-1; D unresolved. The CDR3 sequence is 12 residues long. CDR1 LNHDA and CDR2 SQIVND come from the germline V gene (reference sequence). Trimming stripped 5 bases from V and 4 bases from J, with 8 bases between. In nucleotides, the CDR3 is TGTGCCAGTAGTGCAGGTACCACTGAAGCTTTCTTT. Its protein product is CASSAGTTEAFF.

This clone was detected a few times. This rearrangement joins TRBV6-1 to TRBJ2-5, with 12 bases aligning to TRBD2. Germline CDR1 MNHNS, CDR2 SASEGT. The CDR3 is 18 residues long. J was trimmed by 5 bases and V by 1 base; bases with no gene match: 11. CDR3 coding DNA: TGTGCCAGCAGTGAAGAGTGGCTAGCGGGGGGGCTCCGGGAGACCCAGTACTTC. It yields the protein CASSEEWLAGGLRETQYF.

The V call is TRBV2, the J call TRBJ2-5, with TRBD2 matching 8 bases. The germline CDR1 and CDR2 sequences are SNHLY and FYNNEI. The trim removed 8 bases at V and 5 bases at J, leaving 13 bases unmatched. The CDR3 runs to 15 residues. The CDR3 region has the DNA TGTGCCAGCTCCCTCCGGGGGGGGGCGTACGAGACCCAGTACTTC. Its protein product is CASSLRGGAYETQYF.

The chain uses TRBV9 and TRBJ1-6; D might be TRBD1 (6 bases). The CDR3 extends over 15 amino acids. The V and J ends lost 1 base and 7 bases respectively, with 12 bases between them. CDR1 is SGDLS, CDR2 YYNGEE, per germline. The CDR3 region is CASSVLGASNSPLHF. The CDR3 nucleotides read TGTGCCAGCAGCGTATTGGGGGCGAGCAATTCACCCCTCCACTTT.

The chain uses TRBV7-2 and TRBJ1-5, with TRBD1 identical over 9 bases. Germline V lookup: CDR1 SGHTA, CDR2 FQGNSA. V shed 4 bases, J shed 5 bases, and the junction held 6 bases outside the gene matches. The CDR3 is 15 amino acids. In DNA form, the CDR3 reads TGTGCCAGCAGCTCTCGGACAGGGGCGGATCAGCCCCAGCATTTT. Its protein product is CASSSRTGADQPQHF.

The chain links TRBV7-3 to TRBJ2-5, with TRBD1 matching over 9 bases. The CDR3 has 14 amino acids. J was trimmed by 8 bases and V by 5 bases; bases with no gene match: 9. Germline CDR1 is SGHTA and CDR2 is FQGTGA. The CDR3 reads CASSPGGTGTTQYF. The CDR3 bases are TGTGCCAGCAGCCCTGGAGGGACAGGGACAACCCAGTACTTC.

The V call is TRBV10-3, the J call TRBJ1-6, with 7 bases fitting TRBD1. The V and J ends lost 9 bases and 8 bases, in that order; junction bases with no gene match: 7. The V gene's germline CDR1 is ENHRY and CDR2 SYGVKD. The CDR3 runs to 13 residues. CDR3: CAIRQGPDSPLHF. Written as DNA, the CDR3 is TGTGCCATTCGACAGGGCCCGGATTCACCCCTCCACTTT.

The V call is TRBV19, the J call TRBJ1-5; D is possibly TRBD1 (5 bases). Germline CDR1 is LNHDA and CDR2 is SQIVND (reference sequence). The CDR3 covers 12 residues. Trimming stripped 4 bases from V and 6 bases from J, with 7 bases between. For the CDR3, the DNA is TGTGCCAGTAGTAGGGGGGGTCAGCCCCAGCATTTT. Translated: CASSRGGQPQHF.

The genes are TRBV7-2 and TRBJ2-7; D unresolved. V lost 2 bases, J lost 1 base, and 9 bases lay in between. Germline CDR1 reads SGHTA; CDR2 reads FQGNSA. This CDR3 is 14 amino acids long. CDR3 sequence (DNA): TGTGCCAGCAGCTTAACAACAGTATCCTACGAGCAGTACTTC. It yields the protein CASSLTTVSYEQYF.

The chain links TRBV7-8 to TRBJ2-7, with D tentatively TRBD2 (6 bases). Germline-derived CDR1 and CDR2 are SGHVS and FQNEAQ. The CDR3 length is 13 residues. V was shortened by 4 bases and J by 5 bases, with 12 bases between the two germline ends. CDR3 DNA: TGTGCCAGCAGCTGGGCGGGAAGCGACGAGCAGTACTTC. Protein sequence: CASSWAGSDEQYF.

Concerning this clone: At one of its ends the junction is not consistent with the germline gene, which may arise from a read error. The rearrangement joins TRBV10-3 to TRBJ1-1, with 8 bases matching TRBD1. Germline loops: CDR1 ENHRY, CDR2 SYGVKD. This CDR3 spans 13 amino acids. The chain's CDR3 is CAIGDRGITEAFF. CDR3 sequence (DNA): TGTGCCATCGGTGACAGGGGAATAACTGAAGCTTTCTTT.

V gene TRBV19 combines with J gene TRBJ2-7; D gene uncertain. The CDR3 covers 13 residues. The germline V and J ends were trimmed by 3 bases and 0 bases, with 6 bases remaining between them. From germline, CDR1 is LNHDA and CDR2 SQIVND (reference sequence). The CDR3 reads CASSIGSSYEQYF. DNA of the CDR3: TGTGCCAGTAGTATCGGGTCCTCCTACGAGCAGTACTTC.

The chain has TRBV11-2 and TRBJ2-2, with D perhaps TRBD2 (6 bases). Between the trimmed V and J ends, which lost 0 bases and 5 bases, there was a span of 13 bases. Germline values: CDR1 SGHAT, CDR2 FQNNGV. This CDR3 contains 16 residues. The CDR3 nucleotides read TGTGCCAGCAGCTTAGAGGGAGGAGCCGGAACCGGGGAGCTGTTTTTT. Protein: CASSLEGGAGTGELFF.

This clone was counted a few times. This rearrangement joins TRBV4-1 to TRBJ2-1; TRBD2 matches at 10 bases. There are 18 residues in the CDR3. The germline V gene encodes CDR1 MGHRA and CDR2 YSYEKL. V was pared by 1 base and J by 4 bases, with 10 bases of the junction left unmatched. The CDR3 DNA is TGCGCCAGCAGCCAAGGTCCCCAGCGGGGGGGCCAATACAATGAGCAGTTCTTC. This sequence encodes CASSQGPQRGGQYNEQFF.

V gene TRBV9 combines with J gene TRBJ2-2, with TRBD1 matching over 9 bases. The CDR3 has 17 amino acids. Germline lookup yields CDR1 SGDLS and CDR2 YYNGEE. After removal of 0 bases from V and 3 bases from J, the junction contained 6 bases not matched to a gene. The CDR3: CASSVDGGQGYTGELFF. As DNA, the CDR3 is TGTGCCAGCAGCGTAGATGGGGGACAGGGCTACACCGGGGAGCTGTTTTTT.

This chain links TRBV12-5 with TRBJ1-1; D gene uncertain. V was shortened by 2 bases and J by 3 bases, with 10 bases between the two germline ends. Germline values: CDR1 LGHNT, CDR2 FRNRAP. This CDR3 contains 14 residues. DNA of the CDR3: TGTGCTAGTGGTTTGTTTCCCCAGGACACTGAAGCTTTCTTT. This encodes CASGLFPQDTEAFF.

The J gene is TRBJ1-2, the V gene TRBV27, with 7 bases fitting TRBD1. The V and J ends lost 7 bases and 1 base, in that order; junction bases with no gene match: 9. CDR3 length: 15 residues. Germline values: CDR1 MNHEY, CDR2 SMNVEV (reference sequence). CDR3 in DNA: TGTGCCAGCAAGTCCCCGGGACAGCGTAACTATGGCTACACCTTC. Translated: CASKSPGQRNYGYTF.

As for this clone: The sample contains more than one DNA sequence encoding this CDR3. V is TRBV5-1 and J is TRBJ2-7; TRBD1 might be the D (6 bases). Germline V CDR1 and CDR2: SGHRS, YFSETQ. Trimming removed 4 bases at V and 3 bases at J, with 14 bases between. This CDR3 contains 14 residues. The CDR3 spells CASSPQGLSYEQYF. CDR3 nucleotides: TGCGCCAGCAGCCCACAGGGTCTTAGCTACGAGCAGTACTTC.

The chain carries TRBV7-2 and TRBJ2-7; 9 bases fit TRBD1. Per the germline V gene, CDR1 is SGHTA and CDR2 is FQGNSA. This CDR3 has 12 amino acids. Losses at the gene ends were 5 bases for V and 6 bases for J; bases not matched to a gene: 2. The CDR3 spells CASSQDRGEQYF. The CDR3 DNA reads as TGTGCCAGCAGCCAGGACAGGGGCGAGCAGTACTTC.

The chain couples TRBV20-1 to TRBJ1-1; no clear D. This CDR3 spans 11 amino acids. V was clipped by 3 bases and J by 1 base, with 3 bases between them. Germline CDR1 is DFQATT and CDR2 is SNEGSKA (reference sequence). CDR3 amino acids: CSASGNTEAFF. The DNA for the CDR3 is TGCAGTGCTAGCGGGAACACTGAAGCTTTCTTT.

This clone was observed a single time. The rearrangement uses TRBV5-4 and TRBJ2-3; weak D call: TRBD1 (6 bases). Germline V CDR1 and CDR2: SGHNT, YYREEE (reference sequence). The CDR3 is 18 residues long. V was clipped by 4 bases and J by 1 base, with 22 bases between them. This CDR3 is CASSPSNIQGLGTDTQYF. The CDR3 bases are TGTGCCAGCAGCCCGAGCAATATACAGGGCTTAGGCACAGATACGCAGTATTTT.

This chain links TRBV4-2 with TRBJ1-3; 7 bases align to TRBD1. The junction had 8 bases not matched to a gene; V was cut back by 3 bases and J by 0 bases. The CDR3 is 17 residues long. Germline V gene lookup returns CDR1 LGHNA and CDR2 YNFKEQ. The CDR3 DNA follows: TGTGCCAGCAGCCAGGTAACAGGGGACCGCTCTGGAAACACCATATATTTT. It codes for CASSQVTGDRSGNTIYF.

This clone was counted between two and nine times. V gene TRBV14 combines with J gene TRBJ2-2; 7 nucleotides match TRBD1. The length of the CDR3 is 15 residues. Germline V gene data show CDR1 as SGHDN and CDR2 as FVKESK. Trimming took 6 bases from V and 0 from J; bases not matched to a gene: 4. This CDR3 is CASSPGTANTGELFF. The CDR3 bases are TGTGCCAGCAGTCCCGGGACAGCGAACACCGGGGAGCTGTTTTTT.